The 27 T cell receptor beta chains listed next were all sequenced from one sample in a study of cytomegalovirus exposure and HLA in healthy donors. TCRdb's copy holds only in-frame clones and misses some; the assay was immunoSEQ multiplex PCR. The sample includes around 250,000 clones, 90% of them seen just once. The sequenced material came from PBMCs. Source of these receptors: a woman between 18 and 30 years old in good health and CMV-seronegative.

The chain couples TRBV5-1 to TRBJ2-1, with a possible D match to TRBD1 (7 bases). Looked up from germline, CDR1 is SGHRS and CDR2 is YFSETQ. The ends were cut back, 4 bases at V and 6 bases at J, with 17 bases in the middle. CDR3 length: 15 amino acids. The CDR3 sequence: CASSGGTVAGNEQFF. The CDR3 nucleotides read TGCGCCAGCAGCGGCGGGACAGTGGCAGGCAATGAGCAGTTCTTC.

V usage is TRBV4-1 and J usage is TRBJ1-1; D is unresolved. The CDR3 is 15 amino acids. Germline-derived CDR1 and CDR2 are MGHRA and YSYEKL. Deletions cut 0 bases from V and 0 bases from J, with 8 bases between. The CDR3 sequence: CASSQENGMNTEAFF. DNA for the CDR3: TGCGCCAGCAGCCAAGAAAACGGGATGAACACTGAAGCTTTCTTT.

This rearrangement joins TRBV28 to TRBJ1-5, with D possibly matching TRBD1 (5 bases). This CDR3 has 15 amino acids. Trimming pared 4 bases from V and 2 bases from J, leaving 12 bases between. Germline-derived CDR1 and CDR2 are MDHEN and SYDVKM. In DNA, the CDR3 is TGTGCCAGCAGTTCTCAGGGAAAAGGCAATCAGCCCCAGCATTTT. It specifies CASSSQGKGNQPQHF.

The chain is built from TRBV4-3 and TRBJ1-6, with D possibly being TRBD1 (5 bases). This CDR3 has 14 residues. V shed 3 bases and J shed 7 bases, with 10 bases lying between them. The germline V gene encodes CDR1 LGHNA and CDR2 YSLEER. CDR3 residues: CASSHSGRNSPLHF. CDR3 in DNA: TGCGCCAGCAGCCACTCAGGGAGGAATTCACCCCTCCACTTT.

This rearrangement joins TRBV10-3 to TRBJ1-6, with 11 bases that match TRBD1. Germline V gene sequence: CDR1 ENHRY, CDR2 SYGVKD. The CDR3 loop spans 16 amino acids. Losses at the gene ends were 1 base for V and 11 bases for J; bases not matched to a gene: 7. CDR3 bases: TGTGCCATCAGTGAGTTCGGGACAGGGGGTTCGGCACCCCTCCACTTT. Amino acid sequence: CAISEFGTGGSAPLHF.

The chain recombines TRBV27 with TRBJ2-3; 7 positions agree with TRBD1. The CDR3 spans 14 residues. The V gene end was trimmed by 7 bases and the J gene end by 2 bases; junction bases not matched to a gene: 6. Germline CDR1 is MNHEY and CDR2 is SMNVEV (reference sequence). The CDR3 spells CASTPGQFTDTQYF. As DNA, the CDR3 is TGTGCCAGCACCCCGGGACAGTTCACAGATACGCAGTATTTT.

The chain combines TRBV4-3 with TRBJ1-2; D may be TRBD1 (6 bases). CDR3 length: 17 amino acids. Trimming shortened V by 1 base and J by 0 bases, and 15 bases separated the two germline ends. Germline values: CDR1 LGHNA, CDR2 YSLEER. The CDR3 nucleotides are TGCGCCAGCAGCCAAGTCGGCCCCGAGGGGGCTAACTATGGCTACACCTTC. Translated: CASSQVGPEGANYGYTF.

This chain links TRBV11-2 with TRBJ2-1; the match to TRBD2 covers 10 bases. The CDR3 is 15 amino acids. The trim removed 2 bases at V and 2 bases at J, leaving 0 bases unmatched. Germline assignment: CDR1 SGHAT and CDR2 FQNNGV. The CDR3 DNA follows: TGTGCCAGCAGCTTACTAGCGGGGGCCTACAATGAGCAGTTCTTC. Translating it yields CASSLLAGAYNEQFF.

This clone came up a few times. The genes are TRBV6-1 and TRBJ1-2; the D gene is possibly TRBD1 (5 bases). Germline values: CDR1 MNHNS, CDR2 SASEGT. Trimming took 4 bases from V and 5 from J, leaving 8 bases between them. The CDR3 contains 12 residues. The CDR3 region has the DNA TGTGCCAGCAGTGTGACAGATTATGGCTACACCTTC. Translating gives CASSVTDYGYTF.

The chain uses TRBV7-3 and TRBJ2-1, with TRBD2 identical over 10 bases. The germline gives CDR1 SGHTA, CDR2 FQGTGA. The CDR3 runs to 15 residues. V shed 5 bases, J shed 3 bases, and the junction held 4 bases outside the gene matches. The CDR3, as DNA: TGTGCCAGCAGCATTAGCGGGGGGATCTACAATGAGCAGTTCTTC. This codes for CASSISGGIYNEQFF.

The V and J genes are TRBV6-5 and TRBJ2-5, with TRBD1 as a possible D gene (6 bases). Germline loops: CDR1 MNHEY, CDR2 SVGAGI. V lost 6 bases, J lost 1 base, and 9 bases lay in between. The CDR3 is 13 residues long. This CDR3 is CASRRTVQETQYF. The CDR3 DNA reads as TGTGCCAGCAGAAGGACAGTCCAAGAGACCCAGTACTTC.

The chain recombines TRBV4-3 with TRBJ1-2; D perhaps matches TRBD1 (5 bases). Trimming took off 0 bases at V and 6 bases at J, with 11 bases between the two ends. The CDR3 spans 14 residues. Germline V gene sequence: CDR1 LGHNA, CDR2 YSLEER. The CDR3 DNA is TGCGCCAGCAGCCAAGATCCCAGGGATAATGGCTACACCTTC. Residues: CASSQDPRDNGYTF.

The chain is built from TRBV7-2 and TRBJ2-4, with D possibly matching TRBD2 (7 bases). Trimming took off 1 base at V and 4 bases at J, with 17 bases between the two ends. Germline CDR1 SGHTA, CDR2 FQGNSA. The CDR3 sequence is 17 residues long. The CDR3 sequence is CASSLVFVGGPKNIQYF. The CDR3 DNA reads TGTGCCAGCAGCTTAGTGTTCGTGGGGGGGCCAAAAAACATTCAGTACTTC.

CDR3 amino acids: CASSLTGREAFF. CDR3 coding DNA: TGTGCCAGCAGCTTGACAGGGCGCGAAGCTTTCTTT. The chain uses TRBV7-9 and TRBJ1-1, with TRBD1 identical over 7 bases. V was pared by 3 bases and J by 8 bases, with 3 bases of the junction left unmatched. Per germline, CDR1 SEHNR and CDR2 FQNEAQ (reference sequence). The CDR3 loop spans 12 amino acids.

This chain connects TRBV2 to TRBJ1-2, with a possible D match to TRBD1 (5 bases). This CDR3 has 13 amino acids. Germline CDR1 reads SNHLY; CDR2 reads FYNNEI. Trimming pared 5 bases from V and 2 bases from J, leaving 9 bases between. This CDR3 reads CASSFAGNYGYTF. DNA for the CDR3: TGTGCCAGCAGTTTCGCAGGGAACTATGGCTACACCTTC.

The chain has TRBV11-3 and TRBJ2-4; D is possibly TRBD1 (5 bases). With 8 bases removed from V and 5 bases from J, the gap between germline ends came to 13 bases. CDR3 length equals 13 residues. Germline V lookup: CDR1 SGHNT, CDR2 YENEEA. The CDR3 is CASEKRGENIQYF. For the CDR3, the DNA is TGTGCCAGCGAGAAAAGGGGTGAAAACATTCAGTACTTC.

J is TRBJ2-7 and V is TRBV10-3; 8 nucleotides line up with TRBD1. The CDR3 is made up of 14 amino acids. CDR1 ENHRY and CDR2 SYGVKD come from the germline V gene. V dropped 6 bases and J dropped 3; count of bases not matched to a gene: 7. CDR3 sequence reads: CAIRQTGADYEQYF. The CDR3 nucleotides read TGTGCCATCAGGCAGACAGGGGCCGACTACGAGCAGTACTTC.

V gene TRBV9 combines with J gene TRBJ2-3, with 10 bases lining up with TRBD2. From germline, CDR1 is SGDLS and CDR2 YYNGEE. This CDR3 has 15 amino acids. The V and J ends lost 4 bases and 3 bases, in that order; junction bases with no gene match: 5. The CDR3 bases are TGTGCCAGCAGCCCAGCGGGGGGGCTTACAGATACGCAGTATTTT. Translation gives CASSPAGGLTDTQYF.

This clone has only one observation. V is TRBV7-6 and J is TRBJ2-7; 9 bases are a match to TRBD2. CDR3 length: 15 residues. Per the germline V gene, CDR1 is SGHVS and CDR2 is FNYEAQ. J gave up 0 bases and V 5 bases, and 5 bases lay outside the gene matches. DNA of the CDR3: TGTGCCAGCAGCCTTAGCGGGGGCCACTCCTACGAGCAGTACTTC. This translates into CASSLSGGHSYEQYF.

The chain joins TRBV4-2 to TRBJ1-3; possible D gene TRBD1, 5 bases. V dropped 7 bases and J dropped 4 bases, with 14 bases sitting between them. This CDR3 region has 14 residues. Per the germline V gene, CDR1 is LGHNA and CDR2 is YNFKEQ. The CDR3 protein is CASTLGGTGNTIYF. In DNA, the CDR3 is TGTGCCAGCACCCTGGGGGGAACAGGAAACACCATATATTTT.

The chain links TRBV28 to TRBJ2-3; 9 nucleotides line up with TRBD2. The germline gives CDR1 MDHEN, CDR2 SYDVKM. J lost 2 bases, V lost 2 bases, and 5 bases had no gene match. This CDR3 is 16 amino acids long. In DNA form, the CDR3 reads TGTGCCAGCAGTTTAGCGGGGGGGGTTTTCACAGATACGCAGTATTTT. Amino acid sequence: CASSLAGGVFTDTQYF.

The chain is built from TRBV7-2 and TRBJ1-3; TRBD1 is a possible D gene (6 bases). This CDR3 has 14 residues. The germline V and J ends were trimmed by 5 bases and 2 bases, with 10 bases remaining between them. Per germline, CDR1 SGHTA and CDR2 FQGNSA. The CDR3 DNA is TGTGCCAGCAGCCCAGGGGTCACTGGAAACACCATATATTTT. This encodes CASSPGVTGNTIYF.

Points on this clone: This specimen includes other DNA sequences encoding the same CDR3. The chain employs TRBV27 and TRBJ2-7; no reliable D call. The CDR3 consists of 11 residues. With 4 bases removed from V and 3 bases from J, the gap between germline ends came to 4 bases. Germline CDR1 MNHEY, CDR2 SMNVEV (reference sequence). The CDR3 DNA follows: TGTGCCAGCAGTTCGGGCTACGAGCAGTACTTC. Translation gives CASSSGYEQYF.

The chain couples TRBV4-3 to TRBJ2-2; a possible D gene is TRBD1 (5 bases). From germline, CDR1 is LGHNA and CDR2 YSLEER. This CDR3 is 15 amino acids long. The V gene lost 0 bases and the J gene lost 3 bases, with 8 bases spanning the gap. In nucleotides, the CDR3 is TGCGCCAGCAGCCAAGAAGAGACAGACACCGGGGAGCTGTTTTTT. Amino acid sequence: CASSQEETDTGELFF.

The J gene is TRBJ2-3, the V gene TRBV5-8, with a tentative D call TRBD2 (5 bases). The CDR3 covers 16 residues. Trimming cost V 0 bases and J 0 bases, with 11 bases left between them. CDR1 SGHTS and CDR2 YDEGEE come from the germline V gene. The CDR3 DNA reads TGTGCCAGCAGCTTGGGGACTTCAACTAGCACAGATACGCAGTATTTT. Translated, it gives CASSLGTSTSTDTQYF.

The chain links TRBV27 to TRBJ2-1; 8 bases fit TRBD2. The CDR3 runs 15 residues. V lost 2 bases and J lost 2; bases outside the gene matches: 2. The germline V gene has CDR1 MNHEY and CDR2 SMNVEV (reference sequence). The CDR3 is CASSLAGGPYNEQFF. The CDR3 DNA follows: TGTGCCAGCAGTTTAGCGGGGGGCCCCTACAATGAGCAGTTCTTC.

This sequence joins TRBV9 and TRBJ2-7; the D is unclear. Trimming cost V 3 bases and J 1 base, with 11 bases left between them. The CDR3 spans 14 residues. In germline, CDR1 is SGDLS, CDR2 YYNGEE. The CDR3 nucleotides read TGTGCCAGCAGCGACCTTGACTGGTCCTACGAGCAGTACTTC. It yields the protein CASSDLDWSYEQYF.